Included here is one T cell receptor beta chain sequence, with context. The authors' processing: From reference gene primer amplification, estimates of nucleated cell counts were derived. Only in-frame clones appear in the TCRdb table, and some are missing; sequencing was by immunoSEQ multiplex PCR. V and J calls plus clone size are reproduced from that table; the DNA served to infer D and trimming. This sample has under 200,000 clones, with more than 75% found just once. The CDR3 covers 16 residues. The sample comes from a study of blood T cell repertoires in COVID-19. Turning to the study itself: COVID-19 samples, acute and convalescent, were from the United States, Italy and Spain. T cells, B-cell-depleted T cells, or PBMCs supplied cDNA or gDNA.

Participants were placed into cohorts based on the clinical history they reported. The V gene is TRBV12-2, the J gene TRBJ1-1; the DNA was not used to check the table's D call, TRBD1. TRBV12-2 has pseudogene status. Sequencing was performed on PBMCs or T cells enriched from blood (not recorded which). This receptor was obtained from a man aged 35-49 years with acute COVID-19. CDR3 region: CASRLGVGAYSTEAFF. CDR3 nucleotides: TGTGCAAGTCGCCTGGGGGTGGGGGCGTATTCAACTGAAGCTTTCTTT.